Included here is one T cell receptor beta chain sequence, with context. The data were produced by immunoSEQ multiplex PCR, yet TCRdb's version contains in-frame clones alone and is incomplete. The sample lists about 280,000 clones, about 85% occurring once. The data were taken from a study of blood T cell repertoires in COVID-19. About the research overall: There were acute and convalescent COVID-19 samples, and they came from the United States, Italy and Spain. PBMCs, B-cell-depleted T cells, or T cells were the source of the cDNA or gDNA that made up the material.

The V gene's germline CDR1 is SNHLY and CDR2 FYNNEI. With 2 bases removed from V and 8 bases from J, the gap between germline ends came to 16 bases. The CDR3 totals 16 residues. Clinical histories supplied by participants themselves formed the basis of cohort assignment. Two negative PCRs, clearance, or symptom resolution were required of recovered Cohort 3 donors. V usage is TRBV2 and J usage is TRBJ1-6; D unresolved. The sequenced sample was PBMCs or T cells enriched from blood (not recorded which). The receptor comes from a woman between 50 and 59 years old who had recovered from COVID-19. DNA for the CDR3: TGTGCCAGCAGTGAAAGGTGGCCAGGCACTGATTCACCCCTCCACTTT. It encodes CASSERWPGTDSPLHF.